The following is a T cell receptor (beta chain) sequence with its context. The record originates from a study of blood T cell repertoires in COVID-19. The overall study: Sites in the United States, Italy and Spain provided acute and convalescent COVID-19 samples. From T cells, B-cell-depleted T cells, or PBMCs came the material, which was cDNA or gDNA.

CDR1 and CDR2 from the germline V gene are MDHEN and SYDVKM. J was trimmed by 3 bases and V by 2 bases; bases with no gene match: 3. The length of the CDR3 is 15 residues. Sequencing used immunoSEQ multiplex PCR; TCRdb keeps in-frame clones, though not all of them. The table shows 120,000 to 150,000 clones, with over 65% occurring only once. The receptor was isolated from a human donor in a cohort sampled during active COVID-19. The sample consisted of peripheral blood. The rearrangement uses TRBV28 and TRBJ1-3; 8 bases are a match to TRBD1. The CDR3 is CASSLNRGFGNTIYF. In DNA, the CDR3 is TGTGCCAGCAGTTTAAACAGGGGGTTTGGAAACACCATATATTTT.